The 7 T cell receptor beta chains in this list originate from one sample, sequenced in a study of response to subunit inactivated influenza vaccine. TCRdb analysed the RT-PCR reads with MiXCR anew, one entry per CDR3 protein. The sample shows about 800,000 distinct CDR3 sequences, 21% of them seen only once. This specimen consisted of PBMCs from blood, obtained roughly 5 days after vaccination. Receptors originate from a man aged 50-60 years who received an inactivated influenza vaccine.

V usage is TRBV9 and J usage is TRBJ2-1; D remains unclear. The germline V gene has CDR1 SGDLS and CDR2 YYNGEE. There are 13 residues in the CDR3. The germline V and J ends were trimmed by 0 bases and 4 bases, with 5 bases remaining between them. The CDR3 here is CASSVVGYNEQFF. CDR3 bases: TGTGCCAGCAGCGTAGTGGGATACAATGAGCAGTTCTTC.

A few counts support this clonotype. The chain is built from TRBV6-1 and TRBJ2-6; 7 nucleotides match TRBD1. Trimming cost V 8 bases and J 4 bases; bases outside gene matches: 5. This CDR3 is built from 14 residues. The germline V gene encodes CDR1 MNHNS and CDR2 SASEGT. The CDR3 nucleotides are TGTGCCAGCGACAGGGTGAGGGGGGCCAACGTCCTGACTTTC. Translation gives CASDRVRGANVLTF.

The rearrangement uses TRBV7-2 and TRBJ2-5, with 7 bases aligning to TRBD1. The CDR3 is 16 amino acids. V shed 4 bases, J shed 5 bases, and the junction held 13 bases outside the gene matches. Germline assignment: CDR1 SGHTA and CDR2 FQGNSA. CDR3 nucleotides: TGTGCCAGCAGCTCCCGGGCAGGGGGTAATTTTGAGACCCAGTACTTC. Encoded protein: CASSSRAGGNFETQYF.

This clonotype was seen a few times. The chain couples TRBV7-9 to TRBJ2-4, with TRBD2 identical over 7 bases. V dropped 6 bases and J dropped 8; count of bases not matched to a gene: 7. Germline V lookup: CDR1 SEHNR, CDR2 FQNEAQ (reference sequence). CDR3 length: 13 amino acids. The chain's CDR3 is CASRDSAGDIQYF. Here the CDR3 DNA reads TGTGCCAGCAGGGATTCGGCGGGAGACATTCAGTACTTC.

This clonotype was seen only a few times. The chain couples TRBV3-1 to TRBJ2-3; 9 bases align to TRBD1. The length of the CDR3 is 13 residues. V trimming: 8 bases; J trimming: 3 bases; junction bases outside the gene matches: 3. The germline CDR1 and CDR2 sequences are LGHDT and YNNKEL (reference sequence). In nucleotides, the CDR3 is TGTGCCAGCGAAGGACAGGGGACAGATACGCAGTATTTT. This translates into CASEGQGTDTQYF.

This clonotype was detected a few times. The chain is built from TRBV6-2 or TRBV6-3 and TRBJ2-2, with a possible D match to TRBD2 (6 bases). With 7 bases removed from V and 6 bases from J, the gap between germline ends came to 15 bases. From germline, CDR1 is MNHEY and CDR2 SVGEGT. There are 14 residues in the CDR3. The CDR3 loop reads CASTKRVEPGELFF. In DNA, the CDR3 is TGTGCCAGCACCAAGCGGGTTGAGCCCGGGGAGCTGTTTTTT.

The chain joins TRBV11-1 to TRBJ2-7, with 7 nucleotides matching TRBD1. V was pared by 1 base and J by 2 bases, with 5 bases of the junction left unmatched. The germline V gene encodes CDR1 SGHAT and CDR2 FQDESV (reference sequence). CDR3 size: 15 residues. The chain's CDR3 is CASSLEGANPYEQYF. The CDR3 DNA sequence: TGTGCCAGCAGCTTAGAGGGGGCAAACCCCTACGAGCAGTACTTC.